The rows below give T cell receptor beta chains drawn from one sample of a study of blood T cell repertoires in COVID-19. Produced via immunoSEQ multiplex PCR; TCRdb's table is partial and in-frame only. The table includes some 290,000 clones, about nine tenths detected once. The sequencing sample was made of peripheral blood. The receptors derive from a woman between 45 and 65 years old who had recovered from COVID-19. The conserved cysteine and the conserved F or W are not part of the CDR3 here.

v_call	cdr3_length	j_call	cdr3_aa
TRBV6-2/TRBV6-3	13	TRBJ2-7	ASSSSLAGFYEQY
TRBV6-2/TRBV6-3	16	TRBJ1-2	ASSPPGRGHPSMNGYT
TRBV5-4	15	TRBJ2-7	ASSWGGRGTGTYEQY
TRBV12-3/TRBV12-4	10	TRBJ2-7	ASSLLSYEQY
TRBV9	13	TRBJ2-6	ASSVVSSGANVLT
TRBV11-2	12	TRBJ1-1	ASSLGSLVPEAF
TRBV19	12	TRBJ1-5	ASSAHGFNQPQH
TRBV6-5	13	TRBJ1-1	ASSQPGLTNTEAF
TRBV6-2/TRBV6-3	15	TRBJ2-1	ASSYSGLAGKDNEQF
TRBV9	14	TRBJ1-5	ASSDGPRTDNQPQH
TRBV10-1	11	TRBJ1-5	ATRRGPMQPQH
TRBV7-2	12	TRBJ1-3	ASSFKNRGNTIY
TRBV2	11	TRBJ1-1	ASSGTGENEAF
TRBV4-3	13	TRBJ1-2	ASSQEGRVDYGYT
TRBV29-1	12	TRBJ1-2	SVVGTGASDGYT
TRBV24-1	13	TRBJ1-5	ATSDSRQGRQPQH
TRBV7-2	10	TRBJ2-7	ASSLRSREQY
TRBV27	12	TRBJ2-3	ASSGLAGADTQY
TRBV7-9	12	TRBJ2-7	ASSSPTGVYEQY
TRBV29-1	10	TRBJ2-5	SVRQAQETQY
TRBV9	12	TRBJ1-1	ASSVAGRNTEAF
TRBV4-3	13	TRBJ1-3	ASSQESGAGNTIY
TRBV6-5	11	TRBJ1-1	ASRDGGYTEAF
TRBV19	13	TRBJ1-4	ASSPIDRGLEKLF